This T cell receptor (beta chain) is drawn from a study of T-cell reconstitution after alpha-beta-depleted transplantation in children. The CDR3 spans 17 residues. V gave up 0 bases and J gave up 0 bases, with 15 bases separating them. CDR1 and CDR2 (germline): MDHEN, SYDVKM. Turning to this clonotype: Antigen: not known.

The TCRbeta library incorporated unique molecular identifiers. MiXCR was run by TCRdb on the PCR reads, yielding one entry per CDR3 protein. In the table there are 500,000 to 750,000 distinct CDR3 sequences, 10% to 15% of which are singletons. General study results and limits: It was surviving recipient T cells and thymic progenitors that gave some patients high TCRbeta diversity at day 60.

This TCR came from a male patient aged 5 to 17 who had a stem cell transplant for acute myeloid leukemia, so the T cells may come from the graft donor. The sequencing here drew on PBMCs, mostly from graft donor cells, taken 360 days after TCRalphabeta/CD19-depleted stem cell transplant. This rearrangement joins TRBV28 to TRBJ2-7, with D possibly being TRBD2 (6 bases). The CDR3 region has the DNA TGTGCCAGCAGTTTATGGGGAGGCGAGGGGAGCTCCTACGAGCAGTACTTC. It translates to CASSLWGGEGSSYEQYF.